This T cell receptor (beta chain) was recovered during a study of metastatic and nonmetastatic thyroid tumors. Study findings and constraints: Reportedly, malignant thyroid tumors had significantly higher TCR beta diversity than benign nodules, in blood and tumor.

Thyroid surgery was performed in patients who had received no treatment beforehand. With respect to this clone: The antigen is not known.

Germline CDR1 reads GTSNPN; CDR2 reads SVGIG (reference sequence). Trimming pared 4 bases from V and 0 bases from J, leaving 13 bases between. CDR3 length equals 15 residues. Original processing methods: What underpinned the distant-metastasis classifier for papillary thyroid cancer was the set of CDR3 differences across clinicopathological groups. TCRdb re-called the PCR reads with MiXCR. What appears here as the V and J calls and clone size reflects TCRdb's work, not the paper's. The repertoire holds 15,000 or so clones, with roughly 25% as singletons. This clonotype was sampled from a female donor with papillary thyroid cancer or a benign thyroid nodule (not recorded which). Some clones in this sample may be carry-over from other donors' samples. Sequencing used tumor tissue. The chain employs TRBV30 and TRBJ1-3, with D maybe TRBD1 (6 bases). The CDR3 nucleotides read TGTGCCTGGACCCCGAACAGGGTCTCTGGAAACACCATATATTTT. Translating it yields CAWTPNRVSGNTIYF.